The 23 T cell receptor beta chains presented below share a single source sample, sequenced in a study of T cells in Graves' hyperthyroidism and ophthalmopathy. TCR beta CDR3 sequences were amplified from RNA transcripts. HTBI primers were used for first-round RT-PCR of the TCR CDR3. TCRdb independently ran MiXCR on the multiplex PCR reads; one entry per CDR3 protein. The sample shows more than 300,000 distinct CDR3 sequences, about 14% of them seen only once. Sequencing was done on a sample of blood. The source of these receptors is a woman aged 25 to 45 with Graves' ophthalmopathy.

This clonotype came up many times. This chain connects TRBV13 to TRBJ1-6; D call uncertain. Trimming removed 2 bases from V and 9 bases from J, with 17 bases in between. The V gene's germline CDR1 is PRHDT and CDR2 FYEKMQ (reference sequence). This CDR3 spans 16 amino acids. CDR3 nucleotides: TGTGCCAGCAGCTTATGGCGGATACAAGGGCGTTCACCCCTCCACTTT. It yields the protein CASSLWRIQGRSPLHF.

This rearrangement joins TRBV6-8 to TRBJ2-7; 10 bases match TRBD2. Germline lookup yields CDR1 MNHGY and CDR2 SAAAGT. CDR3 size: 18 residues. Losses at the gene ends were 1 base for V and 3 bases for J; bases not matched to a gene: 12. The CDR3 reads CASSYFREREGVNYEQYF. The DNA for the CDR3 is TGTGCCAGCAGTTACTTCAGAGAGCGGGAGGGCGTTAACTACGAGCAGTACTTC.

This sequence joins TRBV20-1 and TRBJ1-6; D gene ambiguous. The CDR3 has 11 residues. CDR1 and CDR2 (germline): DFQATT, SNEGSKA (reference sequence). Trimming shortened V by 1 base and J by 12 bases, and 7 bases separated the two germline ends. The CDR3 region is CSARGGLPLHF. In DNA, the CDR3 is TGCAGTGCTAGAGGGGGTTTACCCCTCCACTTT.

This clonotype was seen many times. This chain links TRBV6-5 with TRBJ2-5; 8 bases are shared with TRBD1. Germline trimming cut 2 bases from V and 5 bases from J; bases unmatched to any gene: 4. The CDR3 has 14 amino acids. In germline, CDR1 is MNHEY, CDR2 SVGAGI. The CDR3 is CASSYLRGLETQYF. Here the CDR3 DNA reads TGTGCCAGCAGTTACCTCAGGGGGCTTGAGACCCAGTACTTC.

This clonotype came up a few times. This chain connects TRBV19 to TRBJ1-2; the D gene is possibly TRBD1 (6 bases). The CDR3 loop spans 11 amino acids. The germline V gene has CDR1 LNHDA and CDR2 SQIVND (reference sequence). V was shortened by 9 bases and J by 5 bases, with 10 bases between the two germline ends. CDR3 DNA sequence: TGTGCCAGCCGGACAGAGTATGGCTACACCTTC. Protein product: CASRTEYGYTF.

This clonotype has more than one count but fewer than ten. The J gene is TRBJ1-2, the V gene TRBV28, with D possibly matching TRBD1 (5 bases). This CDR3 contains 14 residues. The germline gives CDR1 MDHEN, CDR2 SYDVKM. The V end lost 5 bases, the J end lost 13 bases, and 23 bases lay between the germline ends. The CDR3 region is CASSPLPRSVGATF. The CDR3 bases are TGTGCCAGCAGTCCCCTCCCCCGGTCCGTCGGGGCCACCTTC.

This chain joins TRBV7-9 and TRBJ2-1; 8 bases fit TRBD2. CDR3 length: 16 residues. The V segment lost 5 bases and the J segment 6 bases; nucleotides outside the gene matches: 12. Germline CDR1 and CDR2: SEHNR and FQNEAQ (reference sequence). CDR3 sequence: CASSQPGTSGSNEQFF. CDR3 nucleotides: TGTGCCAGCAGCCAACCGGGGACTAGTGGGAGCAATGAGCAGTTCTTC.

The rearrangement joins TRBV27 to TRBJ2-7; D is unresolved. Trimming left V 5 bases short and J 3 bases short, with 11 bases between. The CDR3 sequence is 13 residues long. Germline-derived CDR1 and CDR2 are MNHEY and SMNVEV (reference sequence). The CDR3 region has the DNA TGTGCCAGCAGTATTAATAGCAACTACGAGCAGTACTTC. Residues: CASSINSNYEQYF.

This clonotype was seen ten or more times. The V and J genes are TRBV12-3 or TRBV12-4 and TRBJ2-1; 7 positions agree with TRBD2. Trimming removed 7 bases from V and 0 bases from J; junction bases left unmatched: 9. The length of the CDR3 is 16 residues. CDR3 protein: CASILGGSGSYNEQFF. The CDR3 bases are TGTGCCAGCATCCTCGGCGGGAGTGGCTCCTACAATGAGCAGTTCTTC.

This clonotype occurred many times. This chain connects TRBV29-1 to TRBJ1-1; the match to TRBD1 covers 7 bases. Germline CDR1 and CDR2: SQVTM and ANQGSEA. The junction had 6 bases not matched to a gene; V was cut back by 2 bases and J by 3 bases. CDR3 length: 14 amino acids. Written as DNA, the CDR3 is TGCAGCGTTGAACCCCCACAGGGGTACACTGAAGCTTTCTTT. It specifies CSVEPPQGYTEAFF.

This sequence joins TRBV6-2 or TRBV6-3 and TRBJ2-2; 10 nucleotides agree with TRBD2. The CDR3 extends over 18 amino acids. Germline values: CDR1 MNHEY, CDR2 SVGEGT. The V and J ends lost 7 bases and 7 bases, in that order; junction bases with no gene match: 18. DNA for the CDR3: TGTGCCAGCATTCCCCATAGTAGCGGGGGGCTGAGGATCGGGGAGCTGTTTTTT. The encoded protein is CASIPHSSGGLRIGELFF.

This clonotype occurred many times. The CDR3 spells CASSSVGGETEAFF. The CDR3 coding sequence is TGTGCCAGCAGCTCAGTGGGGGGGGAAACTGAAGCTTTCTTT. This chain joins TRBV11-2 and TRBJ1-1, with D possibly matching TRBD1 (5 bases). The V gene's germline CDR1 is SGHAT and CDR2 FQNNGV. V was trimmed by 4 bases and J by 5 bases, leaving 14 bases between them. This CDR3 spans 14 amino acids.

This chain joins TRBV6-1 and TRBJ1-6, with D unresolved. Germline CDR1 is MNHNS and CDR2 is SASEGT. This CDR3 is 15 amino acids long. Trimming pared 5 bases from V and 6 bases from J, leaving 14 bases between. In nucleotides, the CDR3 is TGTGCCAGCAGTTACGCGGCAGGCGGTAATTCACCCCTCCACTTT. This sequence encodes CASSYAAGGNSPLHF.

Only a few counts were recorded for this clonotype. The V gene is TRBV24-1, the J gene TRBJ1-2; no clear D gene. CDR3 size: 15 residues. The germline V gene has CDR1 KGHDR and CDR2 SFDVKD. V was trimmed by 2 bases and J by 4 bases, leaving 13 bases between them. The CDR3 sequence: CATSDSGPSGYGYTF. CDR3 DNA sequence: TGTGCCACCAGTGATTCCGGGCCCTCGGGCTATGGCTACACCTTC.

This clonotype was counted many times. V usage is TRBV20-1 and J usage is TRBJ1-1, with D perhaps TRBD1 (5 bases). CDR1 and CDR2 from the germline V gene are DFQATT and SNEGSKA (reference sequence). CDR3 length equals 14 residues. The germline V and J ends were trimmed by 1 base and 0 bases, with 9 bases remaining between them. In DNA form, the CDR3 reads TGCAGTGCTAGAGTCGGGGCCCTGAACACTGAAGCTTTCTTT. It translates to CSARVGALNTEAFF.

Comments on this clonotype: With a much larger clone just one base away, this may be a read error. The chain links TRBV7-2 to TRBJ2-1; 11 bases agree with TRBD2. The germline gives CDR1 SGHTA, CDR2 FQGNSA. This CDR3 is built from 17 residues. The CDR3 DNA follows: TGTTCCAGCAGCTTAAGGGTAGCGGGGGGGCTAGGTAATGAGCAGTTCTTC. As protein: CSSSLRVAGGLGNEQFF.

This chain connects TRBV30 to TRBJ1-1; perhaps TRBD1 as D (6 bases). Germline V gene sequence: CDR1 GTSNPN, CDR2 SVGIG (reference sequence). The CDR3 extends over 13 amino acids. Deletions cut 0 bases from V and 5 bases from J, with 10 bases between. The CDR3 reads CAWSVDRRTEAFF. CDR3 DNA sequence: TGTGCCTGGAGTGTCGACAGGAGAACTGAAGCTTTCTTT.

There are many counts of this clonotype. The CDR3 loop is CASKTGGATDTQYF. The CDR3 nucleotides read TGTGCCAGCAAGACAGGGGGCGCAACAGATACGCAGTATTTT. V is TRBV2 and J is TRBJ2-3; 10 bases align to TRBD1. The CDR3 is 14 residues long. In germline, CDR1 is SNHLY, CDR2 FYNNEI. The V segment lost 7 bases and the J segment 3 bases; nucleotides outside the gene matches: 4.

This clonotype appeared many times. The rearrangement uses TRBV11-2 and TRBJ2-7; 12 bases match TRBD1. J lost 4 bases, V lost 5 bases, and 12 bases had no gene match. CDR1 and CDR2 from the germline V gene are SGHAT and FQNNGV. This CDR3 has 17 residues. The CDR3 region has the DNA TGTGCCAGCAGCCCCCACAGGCCGGGACAGGGGGCTTACGAGCAGTACTTC. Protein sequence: CASSPHRPGQGAYEQYF.

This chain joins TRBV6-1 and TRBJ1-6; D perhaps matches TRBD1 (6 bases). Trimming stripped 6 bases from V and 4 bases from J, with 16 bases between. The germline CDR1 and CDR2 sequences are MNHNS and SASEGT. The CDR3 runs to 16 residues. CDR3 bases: TGTGCCAGCAGCCCCGGACAGTCGGCTTATAATTCACCCCTCCACTTT. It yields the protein CASSPGQSAYNSPLHF.

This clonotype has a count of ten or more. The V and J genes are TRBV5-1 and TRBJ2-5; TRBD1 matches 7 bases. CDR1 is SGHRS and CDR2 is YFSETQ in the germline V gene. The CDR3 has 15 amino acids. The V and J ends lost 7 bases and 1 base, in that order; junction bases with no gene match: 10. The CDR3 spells CASRTGQSLQETQYF. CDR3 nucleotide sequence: TGCGCCAGCCGAACGGGACAGAGCCTCCAAGAGACCCAGTACTTC.

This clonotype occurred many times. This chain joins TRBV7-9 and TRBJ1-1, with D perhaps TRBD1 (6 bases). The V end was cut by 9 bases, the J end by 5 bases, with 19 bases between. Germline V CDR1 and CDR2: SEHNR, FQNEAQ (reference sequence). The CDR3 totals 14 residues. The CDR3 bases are TGTGCCAGTCCCGGGGGGCCTTTAACGACTGAAGCTTTCTTT. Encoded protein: CASPGGPLTTEAFF.

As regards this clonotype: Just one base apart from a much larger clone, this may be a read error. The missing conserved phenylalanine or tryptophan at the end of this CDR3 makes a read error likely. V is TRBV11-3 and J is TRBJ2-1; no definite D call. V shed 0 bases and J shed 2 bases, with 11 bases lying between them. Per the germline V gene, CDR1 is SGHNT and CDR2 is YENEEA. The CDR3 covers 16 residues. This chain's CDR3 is CASSLDIPSAYNEQFL. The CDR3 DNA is TGTGCCAGCAGCTTAGATATCCCGTCTGCCTACAATGAGCAGTTCCTC.